The T cell receptor beta chain under discussion was sequenced for a study of cytomegalovirus exposure and HLA in healthy donors. About the study: Roughly 180 million T cells yielded more than 95 million unique TCR beta sequences, as an earlier analysis found.

Germline assignment: CDR1 LNHDA and CDR2 SQIVND (reference sequence). The length of the CDR3 is 13 residues. V gave up 3 bases and J gave up 3 bases, with 7 bases separating them. Both 60 Vbeta primers and 13 Jbeta primers went into the PCR. Generated by immunoSEQ multiplex PCR, the TCRdb table keeps only in-frame clones and is missing some. The data show about 190,000 clones, with 87% seen just once and 1.1% held by the top ten. Sequencing was performed on PBMCs. The chain is built from TRBV19 and TRBJ2-3; D unresolved. This TCR was sampled from a boy younger than 10 in good health and CMV-seronegative. CDR3 nucleotide sequence: TGTGCCAGTAGTATTCGCCGGACAGATACGCAGTATTTT. Protein: CASSIRRTDTQYF. Complete variable domain (other parts from reference TRBV19 and TRBJ2-3): DGGITQSPKYLFRKEGQNVTLSCEQNLNHDAMYWYRQDPGQGLRLIYYSQIVNDFQKGDIAEGYSVSREKKESFPLTVTSAQKNPTAFYLCASSIRRTDTQYFGPGTRLTVL.